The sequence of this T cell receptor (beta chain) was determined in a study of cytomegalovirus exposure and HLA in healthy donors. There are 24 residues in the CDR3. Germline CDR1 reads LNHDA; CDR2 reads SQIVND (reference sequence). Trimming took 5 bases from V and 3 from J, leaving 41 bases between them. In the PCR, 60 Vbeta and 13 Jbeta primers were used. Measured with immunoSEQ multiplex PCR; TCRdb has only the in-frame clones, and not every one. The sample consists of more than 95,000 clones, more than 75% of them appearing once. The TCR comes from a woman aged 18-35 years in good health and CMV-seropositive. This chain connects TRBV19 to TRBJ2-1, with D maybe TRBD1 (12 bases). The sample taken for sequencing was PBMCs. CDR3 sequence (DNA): TGTGCCAGTAGTGGGCCCCGGGACAGGGGGCTTGATAGCGGGAGGGCCCCCCTCTACAATGAGCAGTTCTTC. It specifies CASSGPRDRGLDSGRAPLYNEQFF. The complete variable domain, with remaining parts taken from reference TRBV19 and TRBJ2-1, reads DGGITQSPKYLFRKEGQNVTLSCEQNLNHDAMYWYRQDPGQGLRLIYYSQIVNDFQKGDIAEGYSVSREKKESFPLTVTSAQKNPTAFYLCASSGPRDRGLDSGRAPLYNEQFFGPGTRLTVL.